This T cell receptor beta chain was sequenced in a study of shared clonotypes between healthy human individuals. The germline V gene has CDR1 KGHSH and CDR2 LQKENI. Losses at the gene ends were 0 bases for V and 3 bases for J; bases not matched to a gene: 2. This CDR3 is 18 amino acids long. Method: immunoSEQ multiplex PCR; TCRdb's copy keeps in-frame clones and lacks some. The profile covers 150,000 to 200,000 clones, with roughly 91% appearing a single time and around 0.072% taken by the ten largest. This rearrangement joins TRBV18 to TRBJ2-1, with TRBD2 matching 16 bases. Sequenced sample: naive CD4+ T cells sorted from blood. Subset denoted: CD45RA+ positively selected. The clonotype comes from a woman aged 30 to 39 in good health. In DNA, the CDR3 is TGTGCCAGCTCACCACCGGGACTAGCGGGAGGGCTCTACAATGAGCAGTTCTTC. This translates into CASSPPGLAGGLYNEQFF.